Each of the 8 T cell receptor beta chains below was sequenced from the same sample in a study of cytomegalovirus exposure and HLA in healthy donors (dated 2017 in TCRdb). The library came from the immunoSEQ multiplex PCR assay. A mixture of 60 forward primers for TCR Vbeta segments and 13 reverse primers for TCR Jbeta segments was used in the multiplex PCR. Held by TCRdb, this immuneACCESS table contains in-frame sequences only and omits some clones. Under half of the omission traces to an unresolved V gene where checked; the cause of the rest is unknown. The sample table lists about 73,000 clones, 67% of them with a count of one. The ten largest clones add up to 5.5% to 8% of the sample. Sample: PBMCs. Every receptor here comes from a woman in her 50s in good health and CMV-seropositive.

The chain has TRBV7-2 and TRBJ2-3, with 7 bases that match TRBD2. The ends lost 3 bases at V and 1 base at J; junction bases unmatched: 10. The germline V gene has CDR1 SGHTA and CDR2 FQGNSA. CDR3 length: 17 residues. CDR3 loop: CASSFLSGAGGTDTQYF. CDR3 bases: TGTGCCAGCAGCTTCCTAAGCGGGGCGGGTGGCACAGATACGCAGTATTTT.

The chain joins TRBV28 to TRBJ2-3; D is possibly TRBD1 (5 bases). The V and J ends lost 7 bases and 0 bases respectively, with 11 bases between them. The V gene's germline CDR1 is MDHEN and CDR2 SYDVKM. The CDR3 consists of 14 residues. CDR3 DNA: TGTGCCAGCAACAGGAGACCTAGCACAGATACGCAGTATTTT. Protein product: CASNRRPSTDTQYF.

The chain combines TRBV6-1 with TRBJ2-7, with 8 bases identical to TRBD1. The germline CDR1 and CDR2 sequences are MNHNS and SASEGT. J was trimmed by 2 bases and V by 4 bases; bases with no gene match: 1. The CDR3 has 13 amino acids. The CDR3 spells CASSGTGTYEQYV. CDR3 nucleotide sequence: TGTGCCAGCAGTGGGACAGGGACCTACGAGCAGTACGTC.

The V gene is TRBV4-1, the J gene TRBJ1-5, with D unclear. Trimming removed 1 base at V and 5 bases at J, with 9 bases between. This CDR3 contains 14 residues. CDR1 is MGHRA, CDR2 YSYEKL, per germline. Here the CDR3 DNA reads TGCGCCAGCAGCCAAGTCGGGAGGGATCAGCCCCAGCATTTT. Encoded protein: CASSQVGRDQPQHF.

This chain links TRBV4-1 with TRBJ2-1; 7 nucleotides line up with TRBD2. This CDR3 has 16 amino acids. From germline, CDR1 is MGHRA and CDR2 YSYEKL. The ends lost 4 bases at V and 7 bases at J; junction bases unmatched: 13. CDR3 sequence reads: CASSLSLIGGGNEQFF. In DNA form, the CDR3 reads TGCGCCAGCAGCCTCTCCCTGATCGGGGGAGGGAATGAGCAGTTCTTC.

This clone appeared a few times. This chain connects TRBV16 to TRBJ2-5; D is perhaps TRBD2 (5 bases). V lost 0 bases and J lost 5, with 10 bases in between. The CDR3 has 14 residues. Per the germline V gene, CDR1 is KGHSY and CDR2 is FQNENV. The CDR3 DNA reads TGTGCCAGCAGCCAATCTTCCAGAGGGGAGACCCAGTACTTC. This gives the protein CASSQSSRGETQYF.

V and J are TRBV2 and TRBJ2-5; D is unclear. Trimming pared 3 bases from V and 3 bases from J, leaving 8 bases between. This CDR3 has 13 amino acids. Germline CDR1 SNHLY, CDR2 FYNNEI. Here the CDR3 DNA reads TGTGCCAGCAGTGACAATCGGGAAGAGACCCAGTACTTC. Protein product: CASSDNREETQYF.

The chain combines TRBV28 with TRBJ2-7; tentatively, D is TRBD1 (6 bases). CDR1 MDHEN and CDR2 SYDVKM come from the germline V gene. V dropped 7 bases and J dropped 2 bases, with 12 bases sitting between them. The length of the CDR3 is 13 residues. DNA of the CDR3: TGTGCCAGCACTCAGGGGTCCCCCTACGAGCAGTACGTC. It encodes CASTQGSPYEQYV.